The 6 T cell receptor beta chains reported below all come from one sample, sequenced in a study of T-cell memory formation after mild COVID-19. Via MiXCR, TCRdb re-called the 5' RACE reads, giving one row per CDR3 protein. The sample has about 400,000 distinct CDR3 sequences; roughly a quarter are singletons. Sequenced material: PBMCs or a T cell subset sorted from them (not recorded which). These receptors were obtained from an adult woman who had mild COVID-19 (a few samples of this study predate the infection). Cell type and time point are not known.

The chain joins TRBV27 to TRBJ1-4; 9 bases agree with TRBD1. Germline V gene sequence: CDR1 MNHEY, CDR2 SMNVEV (reference sequence). V shed 3 bases, J shed 6 bases, and the junction held 8 bases outside the gene matches. CDR3 length: 16 amino acids. CDR3 protein: CASSLAPGTGYEKLFF. In nucleotides, the CDR3 is TGTGCCAGCAGTTTGGCCCCCGGGACAGGGTATGAAAAACTGTTTTTT.

This chain connects TRBV3-1 to TRBJ1-1, with 8 bases fitting TRBD1. Germline CDR1 and CDR2: LGHDT and YNNKEL (reference sequence). The CDR3 consists of 16 residues. After removal of 6 bases from V and 4 bases from J, the junction contained 13 bases not matched to a gene. In DNA, the CDR3 is TGTGCCAGCAGTCTAGGAGGCAGGGGGCGAGGCACTGAAGCTTTCTTT. It translates to CASSLGGRGRGTEAFF.

This clonotype appeared a few times. CDR3 in amino acids: CASSIRTGIQETQYF. The CDR3 DNA reads TGTGCCAGTAGCATTCGTACAGGGATCCAAGAGACCCAGTACTTC. The chain has TRBV19 and TRBJ2-5; tentative D call: TRBD1 (6 bases). Germline lookup yields CDR1 LNHDA and CDR2 SQIVND (reference sequence). Trimming pared 6 bases from V and 1 base from J, leaving 15 bases between. The CDR3 is 15 amino acids.

The J gene is TRBJ1-1, the V gene TRBV7-6; TRBD1 matches 7 bases. CDR1 SGHVS and CDR2 FNYEAQ come from the germline V gene. The CDR3 has 15 amino acids. The J segment lost 2 bases and the V segment lost 5 bases, leaving 8 bases of the junction unmatched. The DNA of the CDR3 is TGTGCCAGCAGCCCTAAACAGGGGTTTAACACTGAAGCTTTCTTT. It yields the protein CASSPKQGFNTEAFF.

The chain links TRBV3-1 to TRBJ2-7; D is perhaps TRBD2 (6 bases). Germline lookup yields CDR1 LGHDT and CDR2 YNNKEL (reference sequence). The V end lost 4 bases, the J end lost 2 bases, and 12 bases lay between the germline ends. The CDR3 sequence is 14 residues long. The CDR3 spells CASSRGDPPYEQYF. Written as DNA, the CDR3 is TGTGCCAGCAGCCGCGGGGACCCTCCCTACGAGCAGTACTTC.

The chain carries TRBV7-2 and TRBJ1-5; TRBD1 agrees at 10 bases. The germline V gene encodes CDR1 SGHTA and CDR2 FQGNSA. The CDR3 sequence is 17 residues long. V trimming: 5 bases; J trimming: 5 bases; junction bases outside the gene matches: 12. DNA for the CDR3: TGTGCCAGCAGCCGTATTGGGGACAGGGGACCGCATCAGCCCCAGCATTTT. Residues: CASSRIGDRGPHQPQHF.